This T cell receptor (beta chain) was captured in a study of T cells after yellow fever vaccination. There are 14 residues in the CDR3. Germline CDR1 MNHEY, CDR2 SVGAGI. V lost 4 bases, J lost 2 bases, and 2 bases stayed unmatched. Synthesis of TCR cDNA relied on 5'RACE template switching, which attached a universal primer site and UMIs. Using its own MiXCR run on the 5' RACE reads, TCRdb lists one record per CDR3 protein. The table records 250,000 or so distinct CDR3 sequences, more than 6.5% of them present only once. General study points: Highly abundant clonotypes carried over from the bulk population could end up in FACS-sorted repertoires as contaminants. Most primary-vaccination clones reappeared after the booster (approximately 95% CD4, around 88% CD8).

At least ten counts were recorded for this clonotype. Its antigen is unidentified. The gene calls are TRBV6-5 and TRBJ1-5; the match to TRBD1 covers 7 bases. The receptor's source is a man aged 30 to 45 who received the YFV17D yellow fever vaccine. The sample in question was CD4+ T cells sorted from PBMCs, obtained on the day of the yellow fever booster vaccination. In DNA form, the CDR3 reads TGTGCCAGCAGTTTTACAGGGGGCAATCAGCCCCAGCATTTT. Its translation: CASSFTGGNQPQHF.